These T cell receptor beta chains were read from a single sample in a study of blood T cell repertoires in COVID-19. Some clones are missing from TCRdb's copy, which holds only in-frame ones; the method was immunoSEQ multiplex PCR. The table records about 19,000 clones, about 86% of them present only once. The sequenced material came from peripheral blood. The receptors originated from a man aged 70-80 years with acute or convalescent COVID-19. Both conserved end residues are part of each CDR3. The D gene is left open where the match is weak. Size is stated for part of the rows, as once, few or many counts, or as a class when the clone is expanded.

TRBD2	TRBV11-2	NA	TRBJ2-5	TGTGCCAGCAGCTTAGATCCTACTAGCGGGAGTAGAGAGACCCAGTACTTC	CASSLDPTSGSRETQYF
NA	TRBV27	NA	TRBJ2-7	TGTGCCAGCAGGGACAGAACCCTCTATTATTTC	CASRDRTLYYF
NA	TRBV9	NA	TRBJ1-1	TGTGCCAGCAGCGACCGGGACACTGAAGCTTTCTTT	CASSDRDTEAFF
TRBD1	TRBV18	NA	TRBJ1-1	TGTGCCAGCTCACCAGGACAGGACGCTGAAGCTTTCTTT	CASSPGQDAEAFF
TRBD2	TRBV28	NA	TRBJ2-1	TGTGCCAGCAGTTTGCCGGGAGGGCAGAATGAGCAGTTCTTC	CASSLPGGQNEQFF
TRBD1	TRBV6-2/TRBV6-3	few	TRBJ2-7	TGTGCCAGCAGTTCCACAGGGGATAGGGCCTACGAGCAGTACTTC	CASSSTGDRAYEQYF
NA	TRBV4-3	NA	TRBJ2-6	TGCGCCAGCAGCCCTCAGGAGGGCTCTGGGGCCAACGTCCTGACTTTC	CASSPQEGSGANVLTF
TRBD2	TRBV28	NA	TRBJ2-3	TGTGCCAGCAGCTCACTAGCGGGAGTCGCAGATACGCAGTATTTT	CASSSLAGVADTQYF
TRBD2	TRBV7-3	NA	TRBJ2-1	TGTGCCAGCAGCTTGGGACTAGCTGGCAATGAGCAGTTCTTC	CASSLGLAGNEQFF
NA	TRBV2	NA	TRBJ1-1	TGTGCCAGCAGTGAATCCGAGGGTCAAGGCACTGAAGCTTTCTTT	CASSESEGQGTEAFF
NA	TRBV27	NA	TRBJ1-1	TGTGCGACTCATAGGACAGCAGACACTGAAGCTTTCTTT	CATHRTADTEAFF
NA	TRBV11-3	NA	TRBJ2-4	TGTGCCAGCAGCCAGAGGCGGGGAAGCATTCAGTACTTC	CASSQRRGSIQYF
NA	TRBV29-1	NA	TRBJ2-3	TGCAGCGTTGGGCGAGGCGGTGGCACAGATACGCAGTATTTT	CSVGRGGGTDTQYF
NA	TRBV5-1	NA	TRBJ1-1	TGCGCCAGCAGCTCCGCGGGATTCGGGAACACTGAAGCTTTCTTT	CASSSAGFGNTEAFF
NA	TRBV7-4	NA	TRBJ1-1	TGTGCCAGCAGCCGCCGGACAGAAGCTTTCTTT	CASSRRTEAFF
TRBD2	TRBV24-1	NA	TRBJ2-1	TGTGCCACCAGTGATCCAACTAGCGGGATCCGAAGCTCCTACAATGAGCAGTTCTTC	CATSDPTSGIRSSYNEQFF
NA	TRBV4-1	few	TRBJ2-7	TGCGCCAGCAGCCAAAGGCAGGGATCCTCCTACGAGCAGTACTTC	CASSQRQGSSYEQYF
TRBD1	TRBV19	NA	TRBJ1-2	TGTGCCAGTGATATCGGGACAGGGCTGACCTATGGCTACACCTTC	CASDIGTGLTYGYTF
TRBD1	TRBV5-1	NA	TRBJ2-5	TGCGCCAGCAGCCTAGGGACAGGTGGTGGACAAGAGACCCAGTACTTC	CASSLGTGGGQETQYF
TRBD2	TRBV14	once	TRBJ2-5	TGTGCCAGCAGCCCTAGCGGGAGAGAAGAGACCCAGTACTTC	CASSPSGREETQYF
TRBD2	TRBV27	medium-sized	TRBJ2-2	TGTGCCACGGGGGGGCCCGACACCGGGGAGCTGTTTTTT	CATGGPDTGELFF
NA	TRBV24-1	few	TRBJ1-2	TGTGCCACCAGTGGTGGGGCGAACTATGGCTACACCTTC	CATSGGANYGYTF
NA	TRBV11-2	NA	TRBJ1-1	TGTGCCAGCAGTACCAGACGGGAAGGCACTGAAGCTTTCTTT	CASSTRREGTEAFF